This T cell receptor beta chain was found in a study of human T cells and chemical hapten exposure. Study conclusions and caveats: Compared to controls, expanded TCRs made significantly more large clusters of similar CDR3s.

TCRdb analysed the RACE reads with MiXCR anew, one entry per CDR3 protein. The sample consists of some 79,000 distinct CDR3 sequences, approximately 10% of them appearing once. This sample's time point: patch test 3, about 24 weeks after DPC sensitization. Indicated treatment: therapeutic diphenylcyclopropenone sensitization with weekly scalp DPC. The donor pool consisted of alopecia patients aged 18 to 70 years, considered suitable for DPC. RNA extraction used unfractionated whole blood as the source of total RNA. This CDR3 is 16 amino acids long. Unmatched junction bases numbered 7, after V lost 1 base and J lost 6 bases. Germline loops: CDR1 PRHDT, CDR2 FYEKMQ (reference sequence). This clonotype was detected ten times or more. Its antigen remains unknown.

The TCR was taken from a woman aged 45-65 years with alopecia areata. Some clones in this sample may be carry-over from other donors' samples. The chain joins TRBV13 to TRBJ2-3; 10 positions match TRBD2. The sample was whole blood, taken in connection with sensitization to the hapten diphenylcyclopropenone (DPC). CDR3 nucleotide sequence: TGTGCCAGCAGCTTAGTGGGTAGCGGGAGGACCGATACGCAGTATTTT. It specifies CASSLVGSGRTDTQYF.